The rows below give T cell receptor beta chains drawn from one sample of a study of blood T cell repertoires in COVID-19. The assay was immunoSEQ multiplex PCR, and TCRdb's table has in-frame clones only and misses some. The sample carries about 170,000 clones, roughly 83% recorded once. The specimen sequenced was PBMCs or T cells enriched from blood (not recorded which). The receptors originated from a woman aged 45 to 65 who had recovered from COVID-19. Each CDR3 is given with its conserved first and last residue. A D gene is named only where the DNA matches it firmly. Part of the rows lack a size; the others show once, few, many or a class for expanded clones.

D gene	V gene	clone size	J gene	CDR3 DNA	CDR3 protein
TRBD2	TRBV23-1	once	TRBJ2-1	TGCGCCCACGCCTTAGGAGGGGCCTGCGGGAGTCCCTCCTACAATGAGCAGTTCTTC	CAHALGGACGSPSYNEQFF
.	TRBV11-3	.	TRBJ1-3	TGTGCCAGCAGCTTAGGTACGGGGAGCTCTGGAAACACCATATATTTT	CASSLGTGSSGNTIYF
TRBD1	TRBV3-1/TRBV3-2	.	TRBJ1-4	TGTGCCAGCAGCCAGGGAGGACAGGGAGGAAAACTGTTTTTT	CASSQGGQGGKLFF
TRBD1	TRBV19	.	TRBJ1-2	TGTGCCAGTAGTCGAGGGACAGGGAGCTATGGCTACACCTTC	CASSRGTGSYGYTF
.	TRBV19	.	TRBJ1-1	TGTGCCAGTAGTATCGCCCTAATGCTGGACACTGAAGCTTTCTTT	CASSIALMLDTEAFF
.	TRBV12-3/TRBV12-4	.	TRBJ1-5	TGTGCCAGCAGTTTCACAGGGTTCCAGCATTTT	CASSFTGFQHF
TRBD1	TRBV2	.	TRBJ1-2	TGTGCCAGGAAACAGGGGGCTTCGGGAGCTGGAGGCTACACCTTC	CARKQGASGAGGYTF
TRBD2	TRBV27	.	TRBJ2-1	TGTGCCAGCACCTCGGGGGGGGCGCGGAATGAGCAGTTCTTC	CASTSGGARNEQFF
TRBD1	TRBV27	.	TRBJ1-5	TGTGCCAGCAGGCCAGACAGGGGGGGTCAGCCCCAGCATTTT	CASRPDRGGQPQHF
TRBD1	TRBV30	.	TRBJ1-5	TGTGCCTGGAGTGTTTCCCCGACAGGGCGACAGCATTTT	CAWSVSPTGRQHF
.	TRBV19	.	TRBJ1-2	TGTGCCACCTCCCTGGACAGTAACTATGGCTACACCTTC	CATSLDSNYGYTF
TRBD1	TRBV14	.	TRBJ1-1	TGTGCCAGCAGCCACTCCGGGACAGGGTCGGTTGAAGCTTTCTTT	CASSHSGTGSVEAFF
.	TRBV30	.	TRBJ1-1	TGTGCCTGGAACCCACAGGGAGTTACCACTGAAGCTTTCTTT	CAWNPQGVTTEAFF
.	TRBV14	.	TRBJ1-2	TGTGCCAGCAGCCAAGAGGACTACTATGGCTACACCTTC	CASSQEDYYGYTF
TRBD1	TRBV10-3	few	TRBJ1-1	TGTGCCATCCGGACAGGGTCTGAAGCTTTCTTT	CAIRTGSEAFF
.	TRBV12-5	.	TRBJ2-5	TGTGCTAGTGGTTTGGTAGGGACACCAGAGACCCAGTACTTC	CASGLVGTPETQYF
TRBD1	TRBV18	.	TRBJ2-1	TGTGCCAGCTCACCGCCCGACAGGGCAAGAATCGGTGAGCAGTTCTTC	CASSPPDRARIGEQFF
TRBD1	TRBV19	.	TRBJ1-4	TGTGCCAGTAGTCAGACAGGGGGCGCAGAACTGTTTTTT	CASSQTGGAELFF
TRBD1	TRBV6-5	.	TRBJ1-6	TGTGCCAGCAGTCCGACAGGGGGCCGATCACCCCTCCACTTT	CASSPTGGRSPLHF
.	TRBV6-5	.	TRBJ1-2	TGTGCCAGCAGGAATACCGGACTGCTCTCCTATGGCTACACCTTC	CASRNTGLLSYGYTF
.	TRBV28	.	TRBJ1-5	TGTGCCAGCAGTTTAACTGGTCAGCCCCAGCATTTT	CASSLTGQPQHF
.	TRBV2	.	TRBJ1-6	TGTGCCAGCAGTGAATACCGAGGATCCAAATCACCCCTCCACTTT	CASSEYRGSKSPLHF
.	TRBV19	.	TRBJ1-2	TGTGCCAGTAGTATTTCAACAACCCGAGGCTACACCTTC	CASSISTTRGYTF
TRBD1	TRBV5-5	many	TRBJ1-5	TGTGCCAGCAGCTTGGGGGACAGGGGGCGACAGCCCCAGCATTTT	CASSLGDRGRQPQHF
.	TRBV10-1	few	TRBJ1-2	TGCGCCAGCAGCGATGGCGGAACCTATGGCTACACCTTC	CASSDGGTYGYTF
TRBD2	TRBV4-3	.	TRBJ2-1	TGCGCCAGCAGCCAAGGGACTAGCGGATGGGATGAGCAGTTCTTC	CASSQGTSGWDEQFF
TRBD2	TRBV19	.	TRBJ2-5	TGTGCCAGTAGCCCTACGGCGGGAGCTCGAGAGACCCAGTACTTC	CASSPTAGARETQYF
.	TRBV27	.	TRBJ2-5	TGTGCCAGCAGTTTATCGTCCAGGGGAGAGACCCAGTACTTC	CASSLSSRGETQYF
.	TRBV7-9	.	TRBJ1-2	TGTGCCAGCAGCCCTTCTTTGGGGGCCTATGGCTACACCTTC	CASSPSLGAYGYTF
.	TRBV18	.	TRBJ1-4	TGTGCCAGCTCACCACGGGCCAGCTCAACTAATGAAAAACTGTTTTTT	CASSPRASSTNEKLFF
.	TRBV19	.	TRBJ2-2	TGTGCCGGACAGACACGGAACACCGGGGAGCTGTTTTTT	CAGQTRNTGELFF
TRBD1	TRBV2	.	TRBJ1-2	TGTGCCAGCAGTGGACAGGGATATGGCTACACCTTC	CASSGQGYGYTF
.	TRBV9	.	TRBJ1-1	TGTGCCAGCAGCCCCCGTTTTGCGGGAGGCACTGAAGCTTTCTTT	CASSPRFAGGTEAFF
TRBD1	TRBV11-3	once	TRBJ1-2	TGTGCCAGCAGCCCCTCGTGGGGACAGGGGAGAGGCTACACCTTC	CASSPSWGQGRGYTF
.	TRBV7-2	.	TRBJ2-1	TGTGCCAGCAGCTTAGTCTCGGGACTCCCGAATGAGCAGTTCTTC	CASSLVSGLPNEQFF
.	TRBV15	.	TRBJ2-1	TGTGCCACCAGCAGAGTGGTGGGCCCAAGCTCCTACAATGAGCAGTTCTTC	CATSRVVGPSSYNEQFF
.	TRBV5-1	.	TRBJ2-5	TGCGCCAGCAGATTAGGACAGAAAAACCAAGAGACCCAGTACTTC	CASRLGQKNQETQYF
.	TRBV9	.	TRBJ1-2	TGTGCCAGCAGCGTACAGGGTAACTATGGCTACACCTTC	CASSVQGNYGYTF
TRBD1	TRBV7-8	few	TRBJ2-2	TGTGCCAGCAGACACCCCCCCGGGACAGGGAAAATCGGGGAGCTGTTTTTT	CASRHPPGTGKIGELFF
TRBD1	TRBV27	.	TRBJ1-1	TGTGCCAGCTGGCCCGTTAGGGGGCAGGACACTGAAGCTTTCTTT	CASWPVRGQDTEAFF
.	TRBV12-3/TRBV12-4	.	TRBJ1-2	TGTGCCAGCAGACCGGGAGGCGGCTATGGCTACACCTTC	CASRPGGGYGYTF
.	TRBV18	.	TRBJ1-2	TGTGCCAGCTCACCTACACTAGGACAGTCTTATGGCTACACCTTC	CASSPTLGQSYGYTF
.	TRBV15	.	TRBJ1-1	TGTGCCACCAGCCCTTGGACACTCACCTTGAACACTGAAGCTTTCTTT	CATSPWTLTLNTEAFF